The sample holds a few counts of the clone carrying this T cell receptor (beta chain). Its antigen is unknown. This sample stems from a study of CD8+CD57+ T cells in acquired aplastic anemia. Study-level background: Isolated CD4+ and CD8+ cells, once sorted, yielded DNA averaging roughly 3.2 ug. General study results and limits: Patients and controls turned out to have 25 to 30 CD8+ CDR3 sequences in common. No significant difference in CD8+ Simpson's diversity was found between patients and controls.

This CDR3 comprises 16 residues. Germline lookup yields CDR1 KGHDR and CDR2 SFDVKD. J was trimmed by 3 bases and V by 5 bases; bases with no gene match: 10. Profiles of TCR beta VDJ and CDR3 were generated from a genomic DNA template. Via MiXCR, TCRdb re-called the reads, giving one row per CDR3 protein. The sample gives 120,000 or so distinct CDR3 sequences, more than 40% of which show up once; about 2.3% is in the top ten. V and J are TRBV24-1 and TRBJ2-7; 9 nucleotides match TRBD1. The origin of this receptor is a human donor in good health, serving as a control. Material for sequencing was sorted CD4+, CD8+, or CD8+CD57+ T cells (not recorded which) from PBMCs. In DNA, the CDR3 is TGTGCCACCAGTGGGCCAACCGGGACAGGGTGCTACGAGCAGTACTTC. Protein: CATSGPTGTGCYEQYF.